This T cell receptor (beta chain) came from a study of shared clonotypes between healthy human individuals. Study observations and caveats: A small donor pool kept down the genetic and exposure-history diversity that was represented. The generation probabilities recorded for non-shared clonotypes fell below those of clonotypes shared by all four donors.

Sequencing used immunoSEQ multiplex PCR; TCRdb keeps in-frame clones, though not all of them. The data contain roughly 2.5 million clones, approximately 92% of them seen just once; the ten biggest clones take up around 0.14%. This CDR3 is 14 amino acids long. Germline V CDR1 and CDR2: SGHRS, YFSETQ. The V end lost 4 bases, the J end lost 5 bases, and 12 bases lay between the germline ends. On this clone itself: Antigen specificity is unknown.

The sequenced sample was naive CD4+ T cells sorted from blood. The subset is: CD45RA+ positively selected. This TCR was recovered from a man younger than 35 in good health. The rearrangement joins TRBV5-1 to TRBJ2-2; D possibly corresponds to TRBD1 (6 bases). In DNA form, the CDR3 reads TGCGCCAGCAGCCGGGACACAATAACCGGGGAGCTGTTTTTT. Amino acids: CASSRDTITGELFF. The full variable domain, with the rest looked up from reference TRBV5-1 and TRBJ2-2, is KAGVTQTPRYLIKTRGQQVTLSCSPISGHRSVSWYQQTPGQGLQFLFEYFSETQRNKGNFPGRFSGRQFSNSRSEMNVSTLELGDSALYLCASSRDTITGELFFGEGSRLTVL.